This T cell receptor (beta chain) was identified during a study of early T cells in non-severe SARS-CoV-2 infection. In the study overall: Chains were unpaired, as sequencing was done on bulk RNA from unsorted whole blood.

This clonotype was seen repeatedly, ten times or more. V was pared by 4 bases and J by 6 bases, with 8 bases of the junction left unmatched. The CDR3 spans 13 residues. Germline V lookup: CDR1 SQVTM, CDR2 ANQGSEA. A single record per CDR3 protein comes from TCRdb applying MiXCR to the 5' RACE reads. The sample holds over 50,000 distinct CDR3 sequences; 10% to 11% are singletons and the top ten take more than 1.5%. Sequencing was performed on whole blood. The genes are TRBV29-1 and TRBJ1-1; 7 nucleotides match TRBD1. The receptor's source is an adult who was a healthcare worker with PCR-confirmed SARS-CoV-2 infection or an uninfected control (not recorded which). Here the CDR3 DNA reads TGCAGCGTTGCGACAGGGCGAAGGGCTGAAGCTTTCTTT. Translating it yields CSVATGRRAEAFF.